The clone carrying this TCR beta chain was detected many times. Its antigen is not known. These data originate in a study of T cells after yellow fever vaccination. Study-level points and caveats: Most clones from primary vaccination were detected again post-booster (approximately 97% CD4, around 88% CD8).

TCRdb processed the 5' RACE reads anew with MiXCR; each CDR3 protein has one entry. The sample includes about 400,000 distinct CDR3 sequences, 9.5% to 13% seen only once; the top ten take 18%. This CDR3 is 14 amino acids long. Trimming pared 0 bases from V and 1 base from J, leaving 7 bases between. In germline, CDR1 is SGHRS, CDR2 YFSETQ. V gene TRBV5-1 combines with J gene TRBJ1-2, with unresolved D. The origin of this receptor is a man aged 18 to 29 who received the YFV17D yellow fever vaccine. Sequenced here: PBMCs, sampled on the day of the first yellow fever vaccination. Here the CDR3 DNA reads TGCGCCAGCAGCTTGGATGGAAATAACTATGGCTACACCTTC. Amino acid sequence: CASSLDGNNYGYTF.